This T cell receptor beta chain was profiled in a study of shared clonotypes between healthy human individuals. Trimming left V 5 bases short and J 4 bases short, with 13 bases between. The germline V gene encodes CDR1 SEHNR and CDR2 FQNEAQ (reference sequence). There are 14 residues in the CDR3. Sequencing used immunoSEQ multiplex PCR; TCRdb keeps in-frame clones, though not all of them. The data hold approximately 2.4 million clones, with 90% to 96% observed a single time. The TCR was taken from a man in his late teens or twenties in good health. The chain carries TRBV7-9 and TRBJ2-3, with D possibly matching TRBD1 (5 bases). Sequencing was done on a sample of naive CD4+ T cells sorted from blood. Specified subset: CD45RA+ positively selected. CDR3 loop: CASSIGHSADTQYF. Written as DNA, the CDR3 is TGTGCCAGCAGCATAGGACATTCAGCAGATACGCAGTATTTT.